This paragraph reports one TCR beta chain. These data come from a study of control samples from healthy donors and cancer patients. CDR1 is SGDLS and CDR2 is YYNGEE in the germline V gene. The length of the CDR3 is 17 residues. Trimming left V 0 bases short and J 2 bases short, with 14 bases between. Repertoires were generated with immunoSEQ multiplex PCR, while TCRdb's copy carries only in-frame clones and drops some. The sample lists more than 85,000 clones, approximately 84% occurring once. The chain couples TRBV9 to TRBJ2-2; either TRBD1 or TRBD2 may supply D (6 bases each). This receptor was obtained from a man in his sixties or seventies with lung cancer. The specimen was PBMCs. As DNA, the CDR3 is TGTGCCAGCAGCGTAGTAGGGGGGCGAATTAACACCGGGGAGCTGTTTTTT. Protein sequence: CASSVVGGRINTGELFF.